This is a list of T cell receptor beta chains from one sample in a study of CD8 T cells in ankylosing spondylitis. TCRdb re-derived calls from the 5' RACE reads in MiXCR, one entry per CDR3 protein. The profile shows about 440,000 distinct CDR3 sequences, roughly 18% of them singletons. The sample consisted of blood, either unsorted or a sorted T cell fraction (not recorded which). These TCRs come from a male donor with ankylosing spondylitis. The CDR3 runs from the conserved cysteine through the conserved F or W. A D gene is named only where the DNA matches it firmly. Clone size is given for some rows only: seen once, a few or many times, or a class if the clone is expanded.

TRBV3-1	TRBJ1-2	12	few	-	CASSQLKGGYTF	TGTGCCAGCAGCCAATTGAAAGGTGGCTACACCTTC
TRBV6-1	TRBJ1-6	14	-	-	CASSLRESNSPLHF	TGTGCCAGCAGTCTAAGAGAATCGAATTCACCCCTCCACTTT
TRBV20-1	TRBJ1-1	11	few	-	CSALMNTEAFF	TGCAGTGCTTTAATGAACACTGAAGCTTTCTTT
TRBV12-3/TRBV12-4	TRBJ2-3	11	few	-	CASRVTDTQYF	TGTGCCAGCAGGGTCACAGATACGCAGTATTTT
TRBV6-1	TRBJ2-7	15	-	TRBD2	CASSNSGGLSYEQYF	TGTGCCAGCAGCAATAGCGGGGGCCTCTCCTACGAGCAGTACTTC
TRBV7-6	TRBJ1-5	13	-	-	CVSSPDLGQPQHF	TGTGTCAGCAGCCCAGACCTGGGTCAGCCCCAGCATTTT
TRBV7-2	TRBJ1-1	14	-	-	CASSPGTIKREAFF	TGTGCCAGCAGCCCCGGGACAATTAAAAGGGAGGCTTTCTTT
TRBV24-1	TRBJ2-2	13	few	-	CATQDRITGELFF	TGTGCCACCCAGGACAGAATAACCGGGGAGCTGTTTTTT
TRBV20-1	TRBJ1-1	17	-	TRBD1	CSARDLGGDRLNTEAFF	TGCAGTGCTAGAGATCTGGGAGGGGACAGGCTGAACACTGAAGCTTTCTTT
TRBV20-1	TRBJ2-3	12	-	-	CSATQGTDTQYF	TGCAGTGCTACCCAGGGCACAGATACGCAGTATTTT
TRBV12-3/TRBV12-4	TRBJ2-1	13	-	TRBD2	CASGAGEGNEQFF	TGTGCCAGTGGGGCGGGAGAAGGCAATGAGCAGTTCTTC
TRBV15	TRBJ1-5	14	-	-	CATRLGGSNQPQHF	TGTGCCACCAGGCTGGGGGGGTCCAATCAGCCCCAGCATTTT
TRBV20-1	TRBJ1-1	14	few	-	CSARVGGGDTEAFF	TGCAGTGCTAGAGTTGGGGGGGGCGACACTGAAGCTTTCTTT
TRBV20-1	TRBJ2-2	15	few	TRBD2	CSARSLAVNTGELFF	TGCAGTGCGCGATCACTAGCGGTTAACACCGGGGAGCTGTTTTTT
TRBV6-1	TRBJ1-1	14	few	-	CASALLGRDAEAFF	TGTGCCAGCGCCCTCTTGGGCCGTGACGCTGAAGCTTTCTTT
TRBV27	TRBJ1-2	16	many	TRBD1	CASSSPRQGGLDGYTF	TGTGCCAGCAGTTCGCCCAGACAGGGAGGGTTAGATGGCTACACCTTC
TRBV12-3/TRBV12-4	TRBJ2-1	17	few	TRBD2	CASGFDQGLAGRNEQFF	TGTGCCAGCGGATTCGATCAAGGACTAGCGGGAAGAAATGAGCAGTTCTTC
TRBV10-3	TRBJ1-1	13	few	-	CAISGGQNTEAFF	TGTGCCATCAGTGGTGGGCAGAACACTGAAGCTTTCTTT
TRBV29-1	TRBJ2-2	11	many	-	CSVTNTGELFF	TGCAGCGTGACTAACACCGGGGAGCTGTTTTTT
TRBV15	TRBJ1-1	15	few	-	CATSRDGPVNTEAFF	TGTGCCACCAGCAGAGATGGTCCGGTGAACACTGAAGCTTTCTTT
TRBV7-2	TRBJ2-7	14	few	TRBD1	CASRRTGGSYEQYF	TGTGCCAGCAGAAGGACAGGGGGGTCCTACGAGCAGTACTTC
TRBV28	TRBJ2-4	13	-	-	CASSQEIKNIQYF	TGTGCCAGCAGCCAGGAGATCAAAAACATTCAGTACTTC
TRBV28	TRBJ2-1	15	-	-	CASSLGGGGQHEQFF	TGTGCCAGCAGTTTGGGGGGGGGCGGCCAGCATGAGCAGTTCTTC
TRBV5-1	TRBJ1-2	14	many	TRBD1	CASSLDGQGYGYTF	TGCGCCAGCAGCTTGGATGGACAGGGTTACGGCTACACCTTC
TRBV25-1	TRBJ2-1	13	-	TRBD2	CASSDNRGGEQFF	TGTGCCAGCAGTGATAACCGGGGGGGTGAGCAGTTCTTC
TRBV20-1	TRBJ2-3	14	few	TRBD2	CSARKAGGTDTQYF	TGCAGTGCTAGAAAAGCGGGAGGGACCGATACGCAGTATTTT
TRBV6-1	TRBJ2-2	15	-	-	CASSRQAVSTGELFF	TGTGCCAGCAGCCGCCAGGCAGTTAGCACCGGGGAGCTGTTTTTT
TRBV4-3	TRBJ2-1	15	few	TRBD1	CASSLWDSSYNEQFF	TGCGCCAGCAGCCTTTGGGACAGCTCCTACAATGAGCAGTTCTTC
TRBV29-1	TRBJ1-1	12	many	TRBD1	CSATTGGTEAFF	TGCAGCGCCACGACAGGGGGCACTGAAGCTTTCTTT
TRBV3-1	TRBJ2-7	16	once	-	CASSTSGGLSSYEQYF	TGTGCCAGCAGCACCAGTGGGGGTCTGAGCTCCTACGAGCAGTACTTC
TRBV7-3	TRBJ2-1	15	-	-	CASSPGGVQYNEQFF	TGTGCCAGCAGCCCAGGAGGGGTGCAGTACAATGAGCAGTTCTTC
TRBV20-1	TRBJ2-2	15	few	TRBD2	CSARKPGLETGELFF	TGCAGTGCTCGAAAACCGGGACTAGAAACCGGGGAGCTGTTTTTT
TRBV20-1	TRBJ2-2	17	-	TRBD2	CSARDNLAGGNTGELFF	TGCAGTGCTAGAGATAACCTAGCGGGAGGCAACACCGGGGAGCTGTTTTTT
TRBV10-3	TRBJ2-3	14	-	-	CAISGWGNADTQYF	TGTGCCATCAGCGGGTGGGGTAACGCAGATACGCAGTATTTT
TRBV5-6	TRBJ1-2	16	-	-	CASSAGTGSGDYGYTF	TGTGCCAGCAGCGCCGGGACGGGGAGCGGGGACTATGGCTACACCTTC
TRBV6-1	TRBJ1-3	14	-	-	CASSLSYSGNTIYF	TGTGCCAGCAGCTTGTCCTACTCTGGAAACACCATATATTTT
TRBV20-1	TRBJ2-3	13	many	-	CSASRDSTDTQYF	TGCAGTGCTAGTCGGGACAGCACAGATACGCAGTATTTT
TRBV27	TRBJ1-1	14	few	-	CASSPGSLDLSAFF	TGTGCCAGCAGTCCAGGGTCTCTTGACCTGAGTGCTTTCTTT
TRBV10-3	TRBJ2-3	14	-	-	CATKEGASTDTQYF	TGTGCCACCAAGGAGGGCGCTAGCACAGATACGCAGTATTTT
TRBV20-1	TRBJ1-4	15	-	-	CSARDRGGPNEKLFF	TGCAGTGCTAGAGACAGGGGCGGGCCTAATGAAAAACTGTTTTTT
TRBV12-3/TRBV12-4	TRBJ1-4	14	many	TRBD1	CASREGTANEKLFF	TGTGCCAGCAGGGAAGGGACAGCCAATGAAAAACTGTTTTTT